The T cell receptor (beta chain) under discussion was sequenced for a study of persistence of HIV-infected CD4 T cells. For the study at large: Donors were ART-treated; their CMV- and Gag-responding CD4+ T cells were isolated. Regarding the study as a whole: Bulk TCR data could not be restricted to HIV-1-infected CMV-responding cells.

An overlapping HIV-1 Gag peptide pool stimulated these cells at about 1 ug/peptide/mL. Memory cells lacking CD40L and CD69 with high CD45RO were sorted. PBMCs were depleted of CD8+ T cells before stimulation. V shed 4 bases and J shed 0 bases, with 15 bases lying between them. The CDR3 is made up of 17 amino acids. Germline V gives CDR1 MGHRA, CDR2 YSYEKL. This was the immunoSEQ version 4 assay in survey mode. This table comes from immunoSEQ multiplex PCR, and its TCRdb copy is limited to in-frame clones, with some not included. Of tens of thousands of clones in the sample, 75% to 85% were seen once. Comments on this clone: What it recognizes is unknown.

Specimen: CD4+ T cells sorted from PBMCs after roughly 20-hour stimulation, collected from a patient who received antiretroviral therapy. This TCR derives from an adult man with HIV who was CMV-seropositive. The chain combines TRBV4-1 with TRBJ2-2, with a tentative D call TRBD2 (6 bases). CDR3: CASSLGTHSTNTGELFF. In DNA, the CDR3 is TGCGCCAGCAGCCTCGGGACTCACTCCACGAACACCGGGGAGCTGTTTTTT.